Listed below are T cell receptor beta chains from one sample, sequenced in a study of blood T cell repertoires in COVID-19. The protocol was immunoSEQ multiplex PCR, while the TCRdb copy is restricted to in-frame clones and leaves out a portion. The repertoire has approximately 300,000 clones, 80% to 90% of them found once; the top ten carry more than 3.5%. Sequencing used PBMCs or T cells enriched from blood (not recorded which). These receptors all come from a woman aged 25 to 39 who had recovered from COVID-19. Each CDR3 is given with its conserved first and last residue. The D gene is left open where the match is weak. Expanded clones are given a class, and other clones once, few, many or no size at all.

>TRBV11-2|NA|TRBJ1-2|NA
TGTGCCAGCAGCGGGTCATGGAGGGCTGCCTATGGCTACACCTTC
CASSGSWRAAYGYTF
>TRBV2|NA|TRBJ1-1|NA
TGTGCCAGGACCGCGCAGGGTGCCACTGAAGCTTTCTTT
CARTAQGATEAFF
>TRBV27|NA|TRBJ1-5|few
TGTGCCAGCAGGGACAGTTATAGCAATCAGCCCCAGCATTTT
CASRDSYSNQPQHF
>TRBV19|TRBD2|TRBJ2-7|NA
TGTGCCAGTAGCGACCCGGGACTAGCAGTATCCGAGCAGTACTTC
CASSDPGLAVSEQYF
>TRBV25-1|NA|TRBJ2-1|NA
TGTGCCAGCAGTGAATGGGTAGCCTTCAATGAGCAGTTCTTC
CASSEWVAFNEQFF
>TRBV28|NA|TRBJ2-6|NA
TGTGCCAGCAGTTTGGTTTCGCTAGCGTACTCTGGGGCCAACGTCCTGACTTTC
CASSLVSLAYSGANVLTF
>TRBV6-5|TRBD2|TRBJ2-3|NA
TGTGCCAGCAGACTACTAGCGGGGGGGAATACGCAGTATTTT
CASRLLAGGNTQYF
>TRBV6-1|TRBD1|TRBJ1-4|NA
TGTGCCAGCAGTGAACGACAGGGAACTAATGAAAAACTGTTTTTT
CASSERQGTNEKLFF
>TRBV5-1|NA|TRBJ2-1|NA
TGCGCCAGCAGCTTGGAGCGCGACTACCCCTTTGGGAATGAGCAGTTCTTC
CASSLERDYPFGNEQFF
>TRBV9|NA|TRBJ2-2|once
TGTGCCAGCAGCGTATATCCCGGGGAGCTGTTTTTT
CASSVYPGELFF
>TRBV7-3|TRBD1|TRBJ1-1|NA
TGTGCCAGCAGCTCCGGGACAGGGATGAGGACTGAAGCTTTCTTT
CASSSGTGMRTEAFF
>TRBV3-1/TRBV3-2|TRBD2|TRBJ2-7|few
TGTGCCAGCAGCCCCCTAGCGGGGACCTCCTACGAGCAGTACTTC
CASSPLAGTSYEQYF
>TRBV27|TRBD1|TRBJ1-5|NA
TGTGCCAGCAGGGGCTCCGACAGGGCTGGCAATCAGCCCCAGCATTTT
CASRGSDRAGNQPQHF
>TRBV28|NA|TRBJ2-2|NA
TGTGCCAGCAGGTCTACTAGCAGTTTGTTGGGGGACACCGGGGAGCTGTTTTTT
CASRSTSSLLGDTGELFF
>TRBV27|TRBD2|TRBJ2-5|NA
TGTGCCAGCAGTACCCGACTAGCGGGTTTGGAGACCCAGTACTTC
CASSTRLAGLETQYF
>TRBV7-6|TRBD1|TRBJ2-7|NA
TGTGCCAGCAGCTTAGCCCTGGGGGACAGCTACGTGTCCTACGAGCAGTACTTC
CASSLALGDSYVSYEQYF
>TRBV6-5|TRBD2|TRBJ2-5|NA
TGTGCCAGCAGTTGGGGGGGGAGCCAAGAGACCCAGTACTTC
CASSWGGSQETQYF
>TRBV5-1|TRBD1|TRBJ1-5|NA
TGCGCCAGCAGCTTAACAGGGGGCAGGCAGCCCCAGCATTTT
CASSLTGGRQPQHF
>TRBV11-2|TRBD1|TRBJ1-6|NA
TGTGCCAGCAGCTTAGAAGGGGGCGCAGGTTCACCCCTCCACTTT
CASSLEGGAGSPLHF
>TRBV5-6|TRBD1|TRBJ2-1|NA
TGTGCCAGCAGCTTTATTCCCGGGACAGGGGGTGAATCGTCCCGAGCGTTCTTC
CASSFIPGTGGESSRAFF
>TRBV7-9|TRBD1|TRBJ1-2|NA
TGTGCCAGCAGCCAACACCTTGCAGGGGGCGCGTCGAATGGCTACACCTTC
CASSQHLAGGASNGYTF
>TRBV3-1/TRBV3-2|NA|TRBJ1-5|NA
TGTGCCAGCAGCCAAGAGGGGGGTAGCAATCAGCCCCAGCATTTT
CASSQEGGSNQPQHF
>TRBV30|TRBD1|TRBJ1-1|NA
TGTGCCTGGAGTCAATACAGGGGGCTGGAGAACACTGAAGCTTTCTTT
CAWSQYRGLENTEAFF
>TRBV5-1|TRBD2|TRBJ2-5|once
TGCGCCAGCAGCTTGTTATCTGCGGGAGCCCAAGAGACCCAGTACTTC
CASSLLSAGAQETQYF
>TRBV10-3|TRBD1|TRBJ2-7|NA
TGTGCCATCAGTGGGGCTCCGACAGGGGGCAACTACGAGCAGTACTTC
CAISGAPTGGNYEQYF
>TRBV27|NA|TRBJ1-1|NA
TGTGCCAGCAGTTCCTGGCTCAACACTGAAGCTTTCTTT
CASSSWLNTEAFF
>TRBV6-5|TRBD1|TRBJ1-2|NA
TGTGCCAGCAGGGGGACAGCTCGCTATGGCTACACCTTC
CASRGTARYGYTF
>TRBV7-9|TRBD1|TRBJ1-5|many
TGTGCCAGCAGCCAAACAGGGGGCAATCAGCCCCAGCATTTT
CASSQTGGNQPQHF
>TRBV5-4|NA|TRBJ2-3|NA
TGTGCCAGCAGCTTGTCTTCACTCCGAACAGATACGCAGTATTTT
CASSLSSLRTDTQYF
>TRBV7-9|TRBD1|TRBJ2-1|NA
TGTGCCAGCAGCCCGACAGGGGTCAATGAGCAGTTCTTC
CASSPTGVNEQFF
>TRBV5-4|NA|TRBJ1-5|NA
TGTGCCAGCAGCTTCACAGGGAGCAATCAGCCCCAGCATTTT
CASSFTGSNQPQHF
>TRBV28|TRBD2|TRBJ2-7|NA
TGTGCCAGCAGTCCCGCCCTAGCGGGGGTAAGATACGAGCAGTACTTC
CASSPALAGVRYEQYF
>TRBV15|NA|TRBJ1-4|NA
TGTGCCACCAGCGGATTTTCAGGGGACACCAATGAAAAACTGTTTTTT
CATSGFSGDTNEKLFF
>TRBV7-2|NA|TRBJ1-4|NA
TGTGCCAGCAGCCTGGGGCGATCTAATGAAAAACTGTTTTTT
CASSLGRSNEKLFF
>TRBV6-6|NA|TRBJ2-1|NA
TGTGCCAGCAGTTACGGTAGCAATGAGCAGTTCTTC
CASSYGSNEQFF
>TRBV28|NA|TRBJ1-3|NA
TGTGCCAGCAGAACTGACTCTGGAAACACCATATATTTT
CASRTDSGNTIYF
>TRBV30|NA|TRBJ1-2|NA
TGTGCCTGGGACAGGTTATATGGCTACACCTTC
CAWDRLYGYTF
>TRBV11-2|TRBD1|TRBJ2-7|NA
TGTGCCAGCACCTCTACAGGGGGTACTACCTACGAGCAGTACTTC
CASTSTGGTTYEQYF
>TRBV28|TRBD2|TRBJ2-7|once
TGTGCCAGCAGTTCGGGACTAAAGGACTCCTACGAGCAGTACTTC
CASSSGLKDSYEQYF
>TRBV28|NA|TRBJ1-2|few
TGTGCCAGCAGTTTAAGGGGGACACCGAGATTCGGCTATGGCTACACCTTC
CASSLRGTPRFGYGYTF
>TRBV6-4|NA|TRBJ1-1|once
TGTGCCAGCAGTGACTCGATGCGAAATCTTGGAGCTTTCTTT
CASSDSMRNLGAFF
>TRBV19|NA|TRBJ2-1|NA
TGTGCCAGTAGTGGCAACCGAGGGCCCAACGAGCAGTTCTTC
CASSGNRGPNEQFF
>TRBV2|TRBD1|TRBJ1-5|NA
TGTGCCAGCGAAGGAGGGGGCCTAAATCAGCCCCAGCATTTT
CASEGGGLNQPQHF
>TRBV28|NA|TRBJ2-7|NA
TGTGCCAGCAGTTTCAGGAGGGCTCACAGGTACGAGCAGTACTTC
CASSFRRAHRYEQYF
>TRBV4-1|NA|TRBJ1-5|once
TGCGCCAGCAGCCCCACACTCGGGGAGCCCCAGCATTTT
CASSPTLGEPQHF
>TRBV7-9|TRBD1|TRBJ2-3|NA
TGTGCCAGCTGGAATCCGACAGGGTCCCCAGATACGCAGTATTTT
CASWNPTGSPDTQYF
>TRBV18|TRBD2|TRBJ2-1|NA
TGTGCCAGCTCACCTTCGGGGGGGGCCTTCGATGAGCAGTTCTTC
CASSPSGGAFDEQFF
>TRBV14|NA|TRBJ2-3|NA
TGTGCCAGCAGCCTCCAGGGGACAGATACGCAGTATTTT
CASSLQGTDTQYF
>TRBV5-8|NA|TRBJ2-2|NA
TGTGCCAGCAGCCCACTCGGGGCGAACACCGGGGAGCTGTTTTTT
CASSPLGANTGELFF
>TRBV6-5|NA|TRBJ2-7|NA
TGTGCCAGCAGTTACTCCGGGAGACTCTACGAGCAGTACTTC
CASSYSGRLYEQYF
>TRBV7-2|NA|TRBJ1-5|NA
TGTGCCAGCAGCCTGACACATAGCAATCAGCCCCAGCATTTT
CASSLTHSNQPQHF
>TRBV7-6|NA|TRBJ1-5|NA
TGTGCCAGCAGCCCTGCGCGGGGGGGCAATCAGCCCCAGCATTTT
CASSPARGGNQPQHF
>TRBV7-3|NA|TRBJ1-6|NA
TGTGCCAGCAGCTTGTCTTCGCGTTCACCCCTCCACTTT
CASSLSSRSPLHF
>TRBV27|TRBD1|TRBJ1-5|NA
TGTGCCAGCAGTCCGTCAGGGGGCCTTCAGCCCCAGCATTTT
CASSPSGGLQPQHF
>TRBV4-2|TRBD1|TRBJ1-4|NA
TGTGCCAGCAGCCAGACCCCCGGGACAGGGAATGAAAAACTGTTTTTT
CASSQTPGTGNEKLFF
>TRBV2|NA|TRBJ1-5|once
TGTGCCAGCAGCTACAGGGTCGGTCAGCCCCAGCATTTT
CASSYRVGQPQHF
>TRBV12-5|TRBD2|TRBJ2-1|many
TGTGCTAGTGGCTTCGGACTAGCGGGAGGGAATGAGCAGTTCTTC
CASGFGLAGGNEQFF
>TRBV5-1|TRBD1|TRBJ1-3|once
TGCGCCAGCAGCCCTAAAAGGGGGACAGGGAGTCTCAGAGGAAACACCATATATTTT
CASSPKRGTGSLRGNTIYF
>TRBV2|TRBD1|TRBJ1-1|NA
TGTGCCAGCAGTGAATTGCCTCCTGACAGGGAAGAAGCTTTCTTT
CASSELPPDREEAFF
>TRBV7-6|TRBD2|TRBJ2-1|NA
TGTGCCAGCAGCTTTCTAGCGGGGGGCGCCAATGAGCAGTTCTTC
CASSFLAGGANEQFF